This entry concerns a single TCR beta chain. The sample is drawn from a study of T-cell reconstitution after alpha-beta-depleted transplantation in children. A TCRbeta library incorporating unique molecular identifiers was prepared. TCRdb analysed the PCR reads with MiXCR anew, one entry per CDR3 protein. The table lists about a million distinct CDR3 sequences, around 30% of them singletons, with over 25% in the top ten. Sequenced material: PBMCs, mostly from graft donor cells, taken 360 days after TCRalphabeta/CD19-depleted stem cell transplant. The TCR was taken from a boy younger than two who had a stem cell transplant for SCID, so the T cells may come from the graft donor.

CDR3 protein: CASSQDGAESTDTQYF. The CDR3 DNA reads TGTGCCAGCAGCCAAGATGGGGCGGAAAGCACAGATACGCAGTATTTT. The chain uses TRBV4-2 and TRBJ2-3; possibly TRBD1 for D (5 bases). CDR1 is LGHNA and CDR2 is YNFKEQ in the germline V gene. Trimming pared 0 bases from V and 0 bases from J, leaving 10 bases between. The CDR3 totals 16 residues.